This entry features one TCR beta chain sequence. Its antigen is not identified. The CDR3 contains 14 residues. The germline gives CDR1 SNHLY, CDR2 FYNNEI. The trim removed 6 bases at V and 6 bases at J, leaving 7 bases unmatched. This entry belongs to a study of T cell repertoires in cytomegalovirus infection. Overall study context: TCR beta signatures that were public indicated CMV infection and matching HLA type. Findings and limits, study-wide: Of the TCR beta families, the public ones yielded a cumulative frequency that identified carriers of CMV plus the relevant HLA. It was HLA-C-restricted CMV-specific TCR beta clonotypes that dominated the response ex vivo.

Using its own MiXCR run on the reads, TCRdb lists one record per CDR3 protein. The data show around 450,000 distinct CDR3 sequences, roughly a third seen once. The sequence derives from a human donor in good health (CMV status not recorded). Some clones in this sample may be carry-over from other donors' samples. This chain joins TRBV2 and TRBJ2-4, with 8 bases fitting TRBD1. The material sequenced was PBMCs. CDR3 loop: CASSTDRGGNIQYF. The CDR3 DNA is TGTGCCAGCAGCACCGACAGGGGTGGAAACATTCAGTACTTC.